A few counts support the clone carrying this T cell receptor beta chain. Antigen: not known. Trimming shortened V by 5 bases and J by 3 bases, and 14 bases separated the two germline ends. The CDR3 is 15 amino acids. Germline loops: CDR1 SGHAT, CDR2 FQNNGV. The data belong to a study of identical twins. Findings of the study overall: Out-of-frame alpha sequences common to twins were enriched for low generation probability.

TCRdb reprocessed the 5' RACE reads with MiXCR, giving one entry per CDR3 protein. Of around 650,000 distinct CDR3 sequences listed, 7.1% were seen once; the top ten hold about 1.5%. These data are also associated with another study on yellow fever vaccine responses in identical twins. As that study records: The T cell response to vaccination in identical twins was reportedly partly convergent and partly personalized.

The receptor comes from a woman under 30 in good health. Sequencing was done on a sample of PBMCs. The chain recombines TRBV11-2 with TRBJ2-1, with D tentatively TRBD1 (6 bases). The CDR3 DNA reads TGTGCCAGCAGCCAAGGGGGAGTTATCTACAATGAGCAGTTCTTC. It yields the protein CASSQGGVIYNEQFF. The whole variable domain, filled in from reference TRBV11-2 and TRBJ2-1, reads EAGVAQSPRYKIIEKRQSVAFWCNPISGHATLYWYQQILGQGPKLLIQFQNNGVVDDSQLPKDRFSAERLKGVDSTLKIQPAKLEDSAVYLCASSQGGVIYNEQFFGPGTRLTVL.